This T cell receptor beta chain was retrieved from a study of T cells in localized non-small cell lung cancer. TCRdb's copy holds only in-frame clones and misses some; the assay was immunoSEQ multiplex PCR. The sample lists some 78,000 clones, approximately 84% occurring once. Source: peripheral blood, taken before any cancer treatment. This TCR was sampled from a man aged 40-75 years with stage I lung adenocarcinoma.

CDR3 in DNA: TGTGCCAGCAGCCCGACAGGGTCCGGCTACACCTTC. Translating it yields CASSPTGSGYTF. V gene TRBV7-2 combines with J gene TRBJ1-2; TRBD1 matches 7 bases. The CDR3 totals 12 residues. The J segment lost 8 bases and the V segment lost 5 bases, leaving 5 bases of the junction unmatched. Germline CDR1 is SGHTA and CDR2 is FQGNSA.